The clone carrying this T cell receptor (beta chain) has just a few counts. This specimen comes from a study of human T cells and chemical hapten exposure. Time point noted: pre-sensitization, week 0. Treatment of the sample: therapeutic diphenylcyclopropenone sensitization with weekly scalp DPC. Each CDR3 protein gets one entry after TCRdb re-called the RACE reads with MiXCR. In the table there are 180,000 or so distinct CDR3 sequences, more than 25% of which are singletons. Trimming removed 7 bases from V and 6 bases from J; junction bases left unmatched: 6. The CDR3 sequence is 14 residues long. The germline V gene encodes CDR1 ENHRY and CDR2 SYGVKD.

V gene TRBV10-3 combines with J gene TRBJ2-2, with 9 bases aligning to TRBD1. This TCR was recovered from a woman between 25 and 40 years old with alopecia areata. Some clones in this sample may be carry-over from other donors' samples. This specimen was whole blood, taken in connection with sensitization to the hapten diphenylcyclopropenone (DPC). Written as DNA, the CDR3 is TGTGCCATCACTCGGGACAGGGTCGCCGGGGAGCTGTTTTTT. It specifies CAITRDRVAGELFF.